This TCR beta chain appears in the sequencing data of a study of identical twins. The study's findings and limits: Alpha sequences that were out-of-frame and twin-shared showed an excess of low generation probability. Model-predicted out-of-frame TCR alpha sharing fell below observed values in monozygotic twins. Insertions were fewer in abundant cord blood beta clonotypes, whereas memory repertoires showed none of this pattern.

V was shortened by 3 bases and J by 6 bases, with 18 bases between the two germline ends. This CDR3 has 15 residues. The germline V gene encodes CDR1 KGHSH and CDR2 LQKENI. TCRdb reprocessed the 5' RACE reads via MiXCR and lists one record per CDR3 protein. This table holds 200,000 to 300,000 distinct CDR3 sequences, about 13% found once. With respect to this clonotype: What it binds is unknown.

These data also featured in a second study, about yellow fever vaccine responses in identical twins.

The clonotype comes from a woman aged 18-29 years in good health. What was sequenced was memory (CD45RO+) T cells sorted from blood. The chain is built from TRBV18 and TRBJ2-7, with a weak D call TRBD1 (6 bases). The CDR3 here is CASSPLGHAGAEQYF. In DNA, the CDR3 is TGTGCCAGCTCACCTTTGGGACACGCAGGGGCCGAGCAGTACTTC.